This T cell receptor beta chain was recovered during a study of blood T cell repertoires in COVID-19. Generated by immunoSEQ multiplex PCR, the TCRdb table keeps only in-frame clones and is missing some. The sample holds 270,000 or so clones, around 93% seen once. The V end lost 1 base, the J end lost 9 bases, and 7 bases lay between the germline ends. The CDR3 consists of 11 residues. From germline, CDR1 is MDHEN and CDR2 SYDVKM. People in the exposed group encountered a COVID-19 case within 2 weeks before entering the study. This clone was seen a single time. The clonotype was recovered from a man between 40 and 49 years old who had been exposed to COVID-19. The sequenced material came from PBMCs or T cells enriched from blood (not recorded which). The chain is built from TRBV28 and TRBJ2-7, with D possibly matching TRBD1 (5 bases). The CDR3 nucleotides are TGTGCCAGCAGTTTATCAGGGTGGCAGTACTTC. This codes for CASSLSGWQYF.